This T cell receptor beta chain derives from a study of low-dose radiotherapy and immunotherapy resistance in tumors. Study-level information: Cohort 1 patients were irradiated with 0.5 Gy fractions every 2 weeks to 6.5 Gy total. Given every two weeks, intravenous cyclophosphamide 200 mg/m2 preceded radiation and immunotherapy by one day. Oral aspirin at 300 mg was taken daily by patients for four cycles, beginning on cycle 1 day 1.

The time point: before trial treatment. V shed 5 bases and J shed 4 bases, with 16 bases lying between them. Germline CDR1 SGHAT, CDR2 FQNNGV. This CDR3 spans 15 amino acids. Gene-specific TRAV and TRBV primers were used for first-strand cDNA, covering alpha and beta chains. Both a constant-region primer and a V-primer adapter served to amplify TCRs across 15 to 20 PCR cycles. TCRdb analysed the reads with MiXCR anew, one entry per CDR3 protein. Among some 71,000 distinct CDR3 sequences listed, 30% to 40% were seen once. This specimen consisted of PBMCs, obtained before treatment. The TCR sequence derives from a female donor with ovarian cancer. This chain connects TRBV11-2 to TRBJ2-3, with a possible D match to TRBD2 (5 bases). CDR3: CASSPATGWADTQYF. The CDR3 DNA reads TGTGCCAGCAGCCCAGCCACGGGATGGGCAGATACGCAGTATTTT.